Here is one TCR beta chain with its context. What antigen it recognizes has not been identified. No clone much larger than this one lies a single base away; base qualities are absent. The data are from a study of blood T cell repertoires in COVID-19 (dated by TCRdb to about 2020). Looking at the study overall: Collaborator samples came from the United States, Italy and Spain and covered acute and convalescent phases of COVID-19. Where available, HLA class I and class II types were taken from metadata supplied by the sample provider and were not determined by assay-based typing. Samples were obtained from the ongoing ImmuneRACE study (first 160 participants) and from 1,254 subjects provided by 6 global collaborators. A freely available public database, intended as a resource for researchers studying the immune response to SARS-CoV-2, is where the repertoires were released. The prospective study material was composed of cDNA or gDNA derived from T cells, B-cell-depleted T cells, or PBMCs. The dataset comprised deeply sampled blood TCRbeta repertoires from subjects exposed to, actively infected with, or recovered from COVID-19. A de-identified subject ID, COVID-19 status, age in years and sex were almost always included in the sample metadata.

CDR1 and CDR2 (SNHLY, FYNNEI) derive from the germline V gene. Relative to germline, V is 10 bases shorter and J is 0 bases shorter, with 12 bases between their ends. The cysteine opens and the phenylalanine closes a CDR3 of 13 amino acids. CDR3 DNA only is kept here, 39 bases in frame from base 1. The study at large found these results: Clinical and demographic metadata were provided uncurated, with the amount varying by source and participant.

TCRbeta CDR3 regions were amplified from genomic DNA using the immunoSEQ Assay, a bias-controlled multiplex PCR. On the authors' methods: The number of nucleated cells in each sample was estimated by amplification of reference gene primers within the assay. To quantify the absolute abundance of each unique TCRbeta CDR3 rearrangement, sequence reads were collapsed and filtered. For each sample, productive Simpson clonality was calculated by taking the square root of Simpson's diversity index across productive rearrangements. Not all clones reach the TCRdb copy of this immuneACCESS table, which keeps in-frame sequences only. Checked studies attribute under half of the gap to unresolved V genes and leave the rest unexplained. V, J and clone size were drawn from that table, and D and trimming were deduced from the DNA. In this sample the table shows roughly 400,000 clones, roughly 91% of which occur a single time. Of the sample, 0.6% to 0.7% is held by the ten largest clones.

Participants in the prospective study were enrolled through a virtual design, were aged about 18 to 90 years, and lived in under 25 United States geographic areas. In the prospective study, participants were assigned to cohorts based on the clinical history participants reported in a screening survey and a study questionnaire. ImmuneRACE Cohort 3 recovered participants were defined by two consecutive negative NP/OP PCR tests, healthcare professional clearance, or symptom resolution. In the prospective study, whole blood, serum and a nasopharyngeal or oropharyngeal swab were collected from each participant by mobile phlebotomists. Additional blood draws and questionnaires over an approximately two-month period could optionally be provided by prospective study participants. Blood samples from the prospective study were shipped frozen or at room temperature prior to DNA extraction.

The V and J genes are TRBV2 and TRBJ1-1, with TRBD1 tentatively as D gene (5 bases match). This clonotype was obtained from a man between 18 and 35 years old who had recovered from COVID-19. The specimen was PBMCs or T cells enriched from blood (not recorded which). The CDR3 reads CATQANMNTEAFF. The nucleotide sequence reads TGTGCCACACAGGCAAACATGAACACTGAAGCTTTCTTT.